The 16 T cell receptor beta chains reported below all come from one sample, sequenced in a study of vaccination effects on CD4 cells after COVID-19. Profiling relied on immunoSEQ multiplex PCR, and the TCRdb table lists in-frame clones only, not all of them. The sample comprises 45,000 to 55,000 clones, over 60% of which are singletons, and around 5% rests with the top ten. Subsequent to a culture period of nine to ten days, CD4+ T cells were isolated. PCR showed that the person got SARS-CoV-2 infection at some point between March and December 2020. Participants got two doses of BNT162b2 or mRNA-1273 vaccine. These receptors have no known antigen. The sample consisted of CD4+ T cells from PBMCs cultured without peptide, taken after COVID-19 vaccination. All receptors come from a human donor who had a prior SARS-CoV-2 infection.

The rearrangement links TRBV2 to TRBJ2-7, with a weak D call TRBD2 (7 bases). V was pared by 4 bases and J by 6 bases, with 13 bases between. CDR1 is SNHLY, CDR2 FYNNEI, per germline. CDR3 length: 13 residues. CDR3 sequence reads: CASSAIGGGEQYF. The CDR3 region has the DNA TGTGCCAGCAGTGCAATAGGGGGGGGCGAGCAGTACTTC.

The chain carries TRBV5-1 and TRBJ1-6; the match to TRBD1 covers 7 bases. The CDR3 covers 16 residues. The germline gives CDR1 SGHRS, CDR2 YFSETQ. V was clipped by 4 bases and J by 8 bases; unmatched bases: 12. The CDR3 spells CASSMEGAVQDSPLHF. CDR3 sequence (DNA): TGCGCCAGCAGCATGGAGGGGGCTGTACAGGATTCACCCCTCCACTTT.

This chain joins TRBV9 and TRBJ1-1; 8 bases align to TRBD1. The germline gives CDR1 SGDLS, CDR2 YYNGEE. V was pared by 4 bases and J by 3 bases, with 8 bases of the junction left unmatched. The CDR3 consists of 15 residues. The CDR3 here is CASSPGQGYDTEAFF. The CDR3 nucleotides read TGTGCCAGCAGCCCAGGACAGGGCTATGACACTGAAGCTTTCTTT.

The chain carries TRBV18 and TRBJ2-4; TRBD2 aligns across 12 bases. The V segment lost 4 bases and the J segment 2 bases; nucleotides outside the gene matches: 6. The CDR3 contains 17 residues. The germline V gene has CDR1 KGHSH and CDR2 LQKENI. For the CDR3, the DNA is TGTGCCAGCTCACTCCAGACTAGCGGGAGTCCCAAAAACATTCAGTACTTC. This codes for CASSLQTSGSPKNIQYF.

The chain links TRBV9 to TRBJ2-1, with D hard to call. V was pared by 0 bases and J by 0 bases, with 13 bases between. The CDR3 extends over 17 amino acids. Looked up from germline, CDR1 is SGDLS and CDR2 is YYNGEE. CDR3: CASSVDSGHFSYNEQFF. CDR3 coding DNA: TGTGCCAGCAGCGTAGATTCAGGTCATTTCTCCTACAATGAGCAGTTCTTC.

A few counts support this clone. CDR3 bases: TGCGCCAGCAGTCTGAGGCCAGTGAACACTGAAGCTTTCTTT. Its protein product is CASSLRPVNTEAFF. The chain recombines TRBV5-1 with TRBJ1-1, with no clear D. Germline V CDR1 and CDR2: SGHRS, YFSETQ. This CDR3 comprises 14 residues. V lost 5 bases to trimming and J lost 0 bases, with 11 bases between them.

Here the CDR3 DNA reads TGTGCCAGCAGTCCAATGACTAGCGGGAGGTACAATGAGCAGTTCTTC. Amino acids: CASSPMTSGRYNEQFF. The chain employs TRBV2 and TRBJ2-1; TRBD2 agrees at 13 bases. This CDR3 region has 16 residues. V trimming: 5 bases; J trimming: 4 bases; junction bases outside the gene matches: 5. The germline V gene has CDR1 SNHLY and CDR2 FYNNEI.

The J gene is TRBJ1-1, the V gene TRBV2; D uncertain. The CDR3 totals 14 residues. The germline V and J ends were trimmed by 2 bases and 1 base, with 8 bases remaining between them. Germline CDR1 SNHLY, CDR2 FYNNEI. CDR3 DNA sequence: TGTGCCAGCAGTGAAAGATGGGGGAACACTGAAGCTTTCTTT. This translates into CASSERWGNTEAFF.

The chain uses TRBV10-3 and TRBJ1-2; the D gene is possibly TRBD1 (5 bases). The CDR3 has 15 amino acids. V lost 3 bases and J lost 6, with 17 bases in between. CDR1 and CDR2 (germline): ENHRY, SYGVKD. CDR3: CAISESAGLLDGYTF. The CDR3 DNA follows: TGTGCCATCAGTGAATCGGCAGGGCTTTTGGATGGCTACACCTTC.

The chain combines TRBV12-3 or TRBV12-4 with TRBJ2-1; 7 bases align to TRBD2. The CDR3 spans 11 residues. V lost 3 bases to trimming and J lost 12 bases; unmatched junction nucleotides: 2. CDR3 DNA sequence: TGTGCCAGCAGTTTGCAGCGGGGGCAGTTCTTC. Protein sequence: CASSLQRGQFF.

The CDR3 sequence: CASSRSGGSDGYTF. CDR3 coding DNA: TGTGCCAGCAGCAGATCAGGGGGCTCGGATGGCTACACCTTC. The chain is built from TRBV9 and TRBJ1-2; 8 bases match TRBD1. Losses at the gene ends were 4 bases for V and 6 bases for J; bases not matched to a gene: 8. Germline-derived CDR1 and CDR2 are SGDLS and YYNGEE. CDR3 length equals 14 residues.

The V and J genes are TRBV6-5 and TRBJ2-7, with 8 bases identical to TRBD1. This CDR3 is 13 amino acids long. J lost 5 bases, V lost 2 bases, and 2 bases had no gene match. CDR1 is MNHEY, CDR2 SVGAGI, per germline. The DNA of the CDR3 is TGTGCCAGCAGTTACAAGGACAGGGACGAGCAGTACTTC. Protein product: CASSYKDRDEQYF.

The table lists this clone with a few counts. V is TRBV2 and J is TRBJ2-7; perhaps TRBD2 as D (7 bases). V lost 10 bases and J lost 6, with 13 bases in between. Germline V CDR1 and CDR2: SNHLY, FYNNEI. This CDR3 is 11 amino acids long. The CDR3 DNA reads TGTGCCACAGGGGACTACAGCGAGCAGTACTTC. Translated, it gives CATGDYSEQYF.

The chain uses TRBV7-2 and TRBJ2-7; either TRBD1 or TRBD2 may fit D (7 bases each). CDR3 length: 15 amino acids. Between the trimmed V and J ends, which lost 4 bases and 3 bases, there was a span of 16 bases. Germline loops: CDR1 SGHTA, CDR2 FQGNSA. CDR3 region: CASSSTTGRVYEQYF. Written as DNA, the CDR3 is TGTGCCAGCAGCTCGACGACAGGGAGGGTCTACGAGCAGTACTTC.

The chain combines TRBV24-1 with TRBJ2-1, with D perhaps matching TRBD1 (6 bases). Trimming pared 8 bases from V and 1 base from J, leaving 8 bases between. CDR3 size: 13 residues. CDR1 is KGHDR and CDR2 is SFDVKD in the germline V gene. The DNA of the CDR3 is TGTGCCACCAAGGACAGTTCCTACAATGAGCAGTTCTTC. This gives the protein CATKDSSYNEQFF.

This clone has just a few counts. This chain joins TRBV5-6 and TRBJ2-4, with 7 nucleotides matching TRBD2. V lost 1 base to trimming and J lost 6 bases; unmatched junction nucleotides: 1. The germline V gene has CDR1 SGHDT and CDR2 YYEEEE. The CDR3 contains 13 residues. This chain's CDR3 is CASSLSSGNIQYF. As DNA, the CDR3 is TGTGCCAGCAGCTTGTCTAGCGGAAACATTCAGTACTTC.